Each of the 9 T cell receptor beta chains below was sequenced from the same sample in a study of technical replicates of blood from several donors (dated by TCRdb to 2015 to 2018). Library preparation was by the immunoSEQ multiplex PCR assay. TCRdb took over this immuneACCESS table, retaining in-frame rearrangements with V and J assigned. Such tables are incomplete; in checked studies, under half of the missing clones stem from an unresolved V gene, and the remainder is unexplained. This sample is represented by some 100,000 clones; 96% of them were singletons. The ten largest clonotypes hold 0.2% to 0.25% of the sample. Sequencing was carried out using T cells isolated from PBMCs. These receptor sequences come from a human donor in good health.

The V gene is TRBV7-2, the J gene TRBJ2-7, with D maybe TRBD2 (6 bases). This CDR3 contains 15 residues. Per the germline V gene, CDR1 is SGHTA and CDR2 is FQGNSA. Trimming pared 0 bases from V and 5 bases from J, leaving 14 bases between. CDR3 bases: TGTGCCAGCAGCTTAGCGCAAACTAGCAGTGACGAGCAGTACTTC. Translation: CASSLAQTSSDEQYF.

The rearrangement uses TRBV19 and TRBJ2-7; TRBD2 is a possible D gene (5 bases). Trimming pared 6 bases from V and 6 bases from J, leaving 15 bases between. The length of the CDR3 is 13 residues. Germline V gene data show CDR1 as LNHDA and CDR2 as SQIVND (reference sequence). The CDR3 protein is CASRQNLGGEQYF. CDR3 bases: TGTGCCAGTAGACAAAATCTAGGAGGCGAGCAGTACTTC.

This rearrangement joins TRBV6-5 to TRBJ2-5; tentative D call: TRBD1 (5 bases). The germline gives CDR1 MNHEY, CDR2 SVGAGI. Trimming stripped 6 bases from V and 3 bases from J, with 11 bases between. CDR3 size: 13 residues. The CDR3 is CASSLGHKETQYF. CDR3 sequence (DNA): TGTGCCAGCAGCCTCGGACATAAAGAGACCCAGTACTTC.

This chain uses TRBV27 with TRBJ2-6, with D tentatively TRBD2 (6 bases). This CDR3 is built from 18 residues. The V end was cut by 1 base, the J end by 4 bases, with 17 bases between. Looked up from germline, CDR1 is MNHEY and CDR2 is SMNVEV (reference sequence). The CDR3 DNA is TGTGCCAGCAGTTTATTCGGCGGAGGGCCCGCCGGGGCCAACGTCCTGACTTTC. Protein: CASSLFGGGPAGANVLTF.

This clone was counted once. The rearrangement uses TRBV29-1 and TRBJ1-4, with a weak D call TRBD1 (6 bases). The CDR3 sequence is 15 residues long. V was cut by 2 bases and J by 8 bases, with 18 bases left in between. The germline V gene has CDR1 SQVTM and CDR2 ANQGSEA. The CDR3: CSVELVRGRGEKLFF. The DNA of the CDR3 is TGCAGCGTTGAACTCGTGAGGGGGAGAGGAGAAAAACTGTTTTTT.

The chain links TRBV9 to TRBJ2-2, with a tentative D call TRBD2 (5 bases). Germline CDR1 and CDR2: SGDLS and YYNGEE. The CDR3 runs to 14 residues. V was cut by 0 bases and J by 7 bases, with 10 bases left in between. CDR3 coding DNA: TGTGCCAGCAGCGTAGCGTCGGGGATCGGGGAGCTGTTTTTT. Its protein is CASSVASGIGELFF.

The rearrangement uses TRBV7-9 and TRBJ1-1; D is undetermined. Looked up from germline, CDR1 is SEHNR and CDR2 is FQNEAQ (reference sequence). The length of the CDR3 is 14 residues. V was trimmed by 8 bases and J by 5 bases, leaving 18 bases between them. CDR3 sequence reads: CASDLGGQRTEAFF. CDR3 coding DNA: TGTGCCAGCGACCTGGGAGGCCAGAGGACTGAAGCTTTCTTT.

The chain links TRBV15 to TRBJ2-7; D is unclear. CDR3 length: 12 residues. The germline CDR1 and CDR2 sequences are LNHNV and YYDKDF (reference sequence). Trimming stripped 0 bases from V and 7 bases from J, with 7 bases between. The CDR3 DNA reads as TGTGCCACCAGCAGAGATCGGCGGGAGCAGTACTTC. Encoded protein: CATSRDRREQYF. The full variable domain, with the rest looked up from reference TRBV15 and TRBJ2-7, is DAMVIQNPRYQVTQFGKPVTLSCSQTLNHNVMYWYQQKSSQAPKLLFHYYDKDFNNEADTPDNFQSRRPNTSFCFLDIRSPGLGDTAMYLCATSRDRREQYFGPGTRLTVT.

The CDR3 bases are TGTGCCACCCGTCTATCCCCCTCCTACGAGCAGTACTTC. It encodes CATRLSPSYEQYF. The chain links TRBV19 to TRBJ2-7; no firm D call. The CDR3 is 13 residues long. V was trimmed by 10 bases and J by 0 bases, leaving 13 bases between them. Germline V CDR1 and CDR2: LNHDA, SQIVND (reference sequence).